The source of this TCR beta chain is a study of CD8 T cells in ankylosing spondylitis (dated by TCRdb to 2016 to 2017). Background on the whole study: To find TCR variants linked to disease, the study profiled T cell receptor beta repertoires in ankylosing spondylitis patients and healthy donors. Peripheral blood samples were taken, and synovial fluid was additionally collected from ankylosing spondylitis patients. The whole study cohort included 90 to 120 healthy donors and around 25 ankylosing spondylitis patients. Overall results and qualifications from the work: Blood from ankylosing spondylitis patients appeared to be characterized by a TCR beta motif made up of fewer than ten highly homologous amino acid variants. According to the report, matched synovial fluid samples from ankylosing spondylitis patients were significantly enriched for the disease-linked clones. Some motif variants had previously been reported in the synovial fluid and blood of reactive arthritis patients, which suggests shared mechanisms of disease initiation. A CD8+ phenotype was shown by the disease-linked clones, which were found at relatively low frequencies in peripheral blood.

The instrument given in TCRdb is Illumina HiSeq 2500. Quantitative 5'-RACE with molecular barcodes was used to prepare TCR beta libraries. The source study handled its data this way. A new computational method, built on a probabilistic model of VDJ rearrangement, was used to identify disease-linked TCR variants. The public reads were run again by TCRdb, first through fastp at Q25 and then through MiXCR, and only productive beta chains were kept. Records with the same CDR3 protein are collapsed into one entry carrying the most frequent genes and DNA. The authors' filters were not applied to this entry. The sample contains around 150,000 distinct CDR3 sequences, more than 9% of them found a single time. Of the sample, just under 30% is held by the ten largest clones. The table lists this clonotype with many counts. This clone's antigen is unknown. No base-level quality is on record; no much larger clone is a single base apart.

V is cut by 3 bases and J by 6 bases, and the space between the germline ends is 15 bases. Counted from cysteine to phenylalanine, this CDR3 has 13 amino acids. The entry retains the CDR3 DNA only, 39 bases that are in frame from base 1. CDR1 and CDR2, looked up from the germline V gene, are SQVTM and ANQGSEA. Sequencing used blood, either unsorted or a sorted T cell fraction (not recorded which). The receptor was isolated from a male donor with ankylosing spondylitis or in good health (not recorded which). The V gene is TRBV29-1 and the J gene is TRBJ2-7; TRBD2 is possibly the D segment (7 matching bases). The DNA sequence reads TGCAGCGTTGATGGGCTCGGGGGGCGCGAGCAGTACTTC. The encoded protein is CSVDGLGGREQYF.